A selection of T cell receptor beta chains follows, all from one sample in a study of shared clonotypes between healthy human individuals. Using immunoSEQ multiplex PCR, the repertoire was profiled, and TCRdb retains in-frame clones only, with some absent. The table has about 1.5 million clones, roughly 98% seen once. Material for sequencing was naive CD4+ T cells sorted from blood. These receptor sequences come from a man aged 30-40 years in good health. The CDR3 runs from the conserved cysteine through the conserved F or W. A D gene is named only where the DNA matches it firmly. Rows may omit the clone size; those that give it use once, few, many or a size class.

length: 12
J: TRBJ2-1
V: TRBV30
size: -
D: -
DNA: TGTGCCTGGAGTCAACCCTACAATGAGCAGTTCTTC
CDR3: CAWSQPYNEQFF

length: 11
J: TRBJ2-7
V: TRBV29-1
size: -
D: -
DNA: TGCAGCGCTGCGGGGCAGGGCGAGCAGTACTTC
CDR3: CSAAGQGEQYF

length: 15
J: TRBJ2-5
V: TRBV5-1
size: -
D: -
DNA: TGCGCCAGCAGCCTGGCCCCAGGGGATCAAGAGACCCAGTACTTC
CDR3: CASSLAPGDQETQYF

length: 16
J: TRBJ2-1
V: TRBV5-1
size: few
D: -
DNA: TGCGCCAGCAGCTTGGGGCTAGCCGAACCCTACAATGAGCAGTTCTTC
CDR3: CASSLGLAEPYNEQFF

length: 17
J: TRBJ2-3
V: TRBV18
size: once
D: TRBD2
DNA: TGTGCCAGCTCACCACTAACTAGCGGGAGGGGCGCAGATACGCAGTATTTT
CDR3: CASSPLTSGRGADTQYF

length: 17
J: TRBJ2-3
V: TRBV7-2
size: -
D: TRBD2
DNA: TGTGCCAGCAGCTTAGCTGGGACTAGCGGATTCACAGATACGCAGTATTTT
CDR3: CASSLAGTSGFTDTQYF

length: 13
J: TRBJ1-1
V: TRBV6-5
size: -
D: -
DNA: TGTGCCAGCAGTATGCAGGGGAACACTGAAGCTTTCTTT
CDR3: CASSMQGNTEAFF

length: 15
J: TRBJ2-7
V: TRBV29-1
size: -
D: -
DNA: TGCAGCGTTGTAGTACAGAGTGGAACACCCTACGAGCAGTACTTC
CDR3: CSVVVQSGTPYEQYF

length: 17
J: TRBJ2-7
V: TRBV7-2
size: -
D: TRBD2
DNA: TGTGCCAGCAGCTTATATTCGGCGGGAGGGATTCCCTACGAGCAGTACTTC
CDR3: CASSLYSAGGIPYEQYF

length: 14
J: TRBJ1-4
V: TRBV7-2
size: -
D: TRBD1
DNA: TGTGCCAGCAGGACAGGGGTCCAGAATGCCAAACTGTTTTTT
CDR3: CASRTGVQNAKLFF

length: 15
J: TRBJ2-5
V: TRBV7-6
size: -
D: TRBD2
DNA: TGTGCCAGCAGCATCGGACTAGCGGGAGTAGAGACCCAGTACTTC
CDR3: CASSIGLAGVETQYF

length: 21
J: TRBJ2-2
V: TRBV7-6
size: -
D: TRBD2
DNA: TGTGCCAGCAACCAACGGCCAACGTGGACTAGCGGGAGTATGAGCACCGGGGAGCTGTTTTTT
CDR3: CASNQRPTWTSGSMSTGELFF

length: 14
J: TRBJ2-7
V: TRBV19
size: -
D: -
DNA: TGTGCCAGTAGCCCCAAGACGCAGACCTACGAGCAGTACTTC
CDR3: CASSPKTQTYEQYF

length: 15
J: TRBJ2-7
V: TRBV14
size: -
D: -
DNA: TGTGCCAGCAGCGAATGGGCAGTCGACTCCTACGAGCAGTACTTC
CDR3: CASSEWAVDSYEQYF

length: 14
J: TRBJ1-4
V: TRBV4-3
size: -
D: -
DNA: TGCGCCAGCAGCCCGACGAGCCCTAATGAAAAACTGTTTTTT
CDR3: CASSPTSPNEKLFF

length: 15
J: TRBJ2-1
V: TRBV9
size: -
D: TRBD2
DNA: TGTGCCAGCAGCGTAGCCCAAACGGCGGGAGGTGCGCAGTTCTTC
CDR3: CASSVAQTAGGAQFF

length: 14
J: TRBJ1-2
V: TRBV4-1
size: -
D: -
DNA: TGCGCCAGCAGCCAAGTAATAGCTAACTATGGCTACACCTTC
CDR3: CASSQVIANYGYTF

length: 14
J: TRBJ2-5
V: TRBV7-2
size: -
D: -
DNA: TGTGCCAGCAGCTTAGCGGGGAATCAAGAGACCCAGTACTTC
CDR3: CASSLAGNQETQYF

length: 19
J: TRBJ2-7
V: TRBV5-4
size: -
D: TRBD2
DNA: TGTGCCAGCATGCCCGGGCCCGGGGGGGGGACTAGCGGATCCTACGAGCAGTACTTC
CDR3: CASMPGPGGGTSGSYEQYF

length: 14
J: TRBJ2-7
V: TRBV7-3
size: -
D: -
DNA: TGTGCCAGCAGCTTGGGGATCCCAGGCGACGAGCAGTACTTC
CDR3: CASSLGIPGDEQYF

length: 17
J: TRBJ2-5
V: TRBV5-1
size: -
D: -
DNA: TGCGCCAGCAGCTCGGCTCGTGGGGGGGCCTTAGAAGAGACCCAGTACTTC
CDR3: CASSSARGGALEETQYF

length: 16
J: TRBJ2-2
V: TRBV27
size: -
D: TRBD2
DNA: TGTGCCACTAGATCCCTAGCGGGAGGGTCCTCCGGGGAGCTGTTTTTT
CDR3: CATRSLAGGSSGELFF

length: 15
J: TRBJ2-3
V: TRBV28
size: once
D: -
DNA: TGTGCCAGCAGTTTAGCTGGGACTGGCACAGATACGCAGTATTTT
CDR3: CASSLAGTGTDTQYF

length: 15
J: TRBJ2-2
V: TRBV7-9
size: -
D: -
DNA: TGTGCCAGCAGCTCCCCCGGGTATAGTAGCGGGGAGCTGTTTTTT
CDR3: CASSSPGYSSGELFF

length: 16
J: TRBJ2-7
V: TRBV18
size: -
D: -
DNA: TGTGCCAGCTCACCACCCATAGGGCCCTCTGGACAGTCCCAGTACTTC
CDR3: CASSPPIGPSGQSQYF

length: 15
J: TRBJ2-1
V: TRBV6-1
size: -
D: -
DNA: TGTGCCAGCAGTGAAGCCATGCTGGTAGACAATGAGCAGTTCTTC
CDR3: CASSEAMLVDNEQFF

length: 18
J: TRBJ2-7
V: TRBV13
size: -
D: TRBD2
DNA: TGTGCCAGCACCTTCAGAGGGTTAGCGGGAGGGCCCACCTACGAGCAGTACTTC
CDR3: CASTFRGLAGGPTYEQYF

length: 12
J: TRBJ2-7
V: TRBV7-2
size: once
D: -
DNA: TGTGCCAGCAGCTTAAGTACAAACGAGCAGTACTTC
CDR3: CASSLSTNEQYF

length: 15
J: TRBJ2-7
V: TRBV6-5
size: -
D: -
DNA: TGTGCCAGCAGTTACGACTTGTCAGGGACCTACGAGCAGTACTTC
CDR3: CASSYDLSGTYEQYF

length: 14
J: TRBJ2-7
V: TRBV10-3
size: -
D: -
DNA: TGTGCCATCAGTGAGGTGGCGGACGCCTACGAGCAGTACTTC
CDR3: CAISEVADAYEQYF

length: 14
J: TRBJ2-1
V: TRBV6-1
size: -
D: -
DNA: TGTGCCAGTGCTGCGTTACTAGCCTACAATGAGCAGTTCTTC
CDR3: CASAALLAYNEQFF

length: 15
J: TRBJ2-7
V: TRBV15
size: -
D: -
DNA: TGTGCCACCAGCAGAGATTTGGGTTTTGGGACCGAGCAGTACTTC
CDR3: CATSRDLGFGTEQYF

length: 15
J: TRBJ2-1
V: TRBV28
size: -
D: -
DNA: TGTGCCAGCAGTTTATGGGACGGGACCTACAATGAGCAGTTCTTC
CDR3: CASSLWDGTYNEQFF

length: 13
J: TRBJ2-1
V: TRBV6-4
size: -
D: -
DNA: TGTGCCAGCAGCGTCGAAAGCAGCTATGAGCAGTTCTTC
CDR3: CASSVESSYEQFF

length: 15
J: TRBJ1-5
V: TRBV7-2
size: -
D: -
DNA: TGTGCCAGCAGCGCCAACAGGGATAGCAATCAGCCCCAGCATTTT
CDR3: CASSANRDSNQPQHF

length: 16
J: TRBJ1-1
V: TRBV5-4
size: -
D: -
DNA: TGTGCCAGCAGCTTGTCTTCTCAGGGTCTGAACACTGAAGCTTTCTTT
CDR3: CASSLSSQGLNTEAFF

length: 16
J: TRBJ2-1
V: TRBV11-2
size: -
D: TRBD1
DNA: TGTGCCAGCAGCTCTCTGAGGGGGCGGGTTGGCAATGAGCAGTTCTTC
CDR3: CASSSLRGRVGNEQFF

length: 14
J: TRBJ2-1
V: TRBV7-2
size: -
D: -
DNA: TGTGCCAGCAGCTTAGTCACGGGCGACAATGAGCAGTTCTTC
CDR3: CASSLVTGDNEQFF

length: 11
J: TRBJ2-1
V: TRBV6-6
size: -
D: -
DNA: TGTGCCAGCAGGAAAAACAATGAGCAGTTCTTC
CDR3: CASRKNNEQFF

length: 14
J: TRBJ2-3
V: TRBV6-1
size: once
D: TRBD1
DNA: TGTGCCGGGGGCACAGGGGGCGGCACAGATACGCAGTATTTT
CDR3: CAGGTGGGTDTQYF

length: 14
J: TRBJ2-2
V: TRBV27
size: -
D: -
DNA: TGTGCCAGCAGTTTGGTGCAGGGGACCGGGGAGCTGTTTTTT
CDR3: CASSLVQGTGELFF

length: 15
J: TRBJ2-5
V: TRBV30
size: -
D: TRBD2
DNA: TGTGCCTGGGGCGGCTTTGCGGGAGCAGGAGAGACCCAGTACTTC
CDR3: CAWGGFAGAGETQYF

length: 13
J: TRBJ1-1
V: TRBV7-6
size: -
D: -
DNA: TGTGCCAGCACCCTCTCCATGAACACTGAAGCTTTCTTT
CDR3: CASTLSMNTEAFF

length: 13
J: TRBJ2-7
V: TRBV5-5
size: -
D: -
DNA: TGTGCCAGCAGCTTAGGCACAACCTACGAGCAGTACTTC
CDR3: CASSLGTTYEQYF

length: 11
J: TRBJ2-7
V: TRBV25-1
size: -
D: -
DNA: TGTGCCAGCAGGGGAGGCCCGGAGCAGTACTTC
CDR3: CASRGGPEQYF

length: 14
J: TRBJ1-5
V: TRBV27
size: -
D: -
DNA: TGTGCCAGCAGTTTTCAGGGAGGCAATCAGCCCCAGCATTTT
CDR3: CASSFQGGNQPQHF

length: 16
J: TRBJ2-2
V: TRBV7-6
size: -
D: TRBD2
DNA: TGTGCCAGCAGCCACCGACTAGCGGGTGAAGCCGGGGAGCTGTTTTTT
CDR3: CASSHRLAGEAGELFF

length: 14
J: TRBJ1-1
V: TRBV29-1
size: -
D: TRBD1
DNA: TGCAGCGTTGAGGGCAGGGGGGGGAACACTGAAGCTTTCTTT
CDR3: CSVEGRGGNTEAFF

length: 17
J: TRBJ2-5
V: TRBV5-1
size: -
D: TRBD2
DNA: TGCGCCAGCAGCGCCGTTAGGGGACTAGCGGGAGTAGAGACCCAGTACTTC
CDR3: CASSAVRGLAGVETQYF

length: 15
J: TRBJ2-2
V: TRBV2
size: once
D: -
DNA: TGTGCCAGCAGTGAAAGGTCGTCGAACACCGGGGAGCTGTTTTTT
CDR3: CASSERSSNTGELFF